Each of the 32 T cell receptor beta chains below was sequenced from the same sample in a study of blood T cell repertoires in COVID-19. TCRdb keeps only in-frame clones here, not all; method: immunoSEQ multiplex PCR. Here the sample spans 160,000 or so clones, over 75% being singletons. The sample taken for sequencing was peripheral blood. The receptors were gathered from a woman between 35 and 50 years old with acute or convalescent COVID-19.

This chain links TRBV28 with TRBJ2-7; 7 positions match TRBD1. Germline assignment: CDR1 MDHEN and CDR2 SYDVKM. V trimming: 10 bases; J trimming: 1 base; junction bases outside the gene matches: 7. This CDR3 contains 13 residues. The CDR3: CATRQGFSYEQYF. DNA of the CDR3: TGTGCCACTCGACAGGGTTTTTCCTACGAGCAGTACTTC.

The chain employs TRBV5-6 and TRBJ2-7; TRBD2 matches 7 bases. The CDR3 runs 13 residues. Germline V lookup: CDR1 SGHDT, CDR2 YYEEEE. The J segment lost 3 bases and the V segment lost 5 bases, leaving 5 bases of the junction unmatched. The DNA of the CDR3 is TGTGCCAGCAGAGGGAGCGGGAACTACGAGCAGTACTTC. Translating gives CASRGSGNYEQYF.

This clone has only one observation. The rearrangement links TRBV15 to TRBJ2-1; perhaps TRBD2 as D (5 bases). This CDR3 region has 18 residues. CDR1 is LNHNV and CDR2 is YYDKDF in the germline V gene (reference sequence). Trimming took 0 bases from V and 6 from J, leaving 21 bases between them. CDR3 sequence (DNA): TGTGCCACCAGCAGAGAAGGAGTTTGGCTAGCCGGGTCCAATGAGCAGTTCTTC. This gives the protein CATSREGVWLAGSNEQFF.

The genes are TRBV24-1 and TRBJ2-2, with D tentatively TRBD1 (6 bases). This CDR3 has 16 amino acids. The ends were cut back, 4 bases at V and 11 bases at J, with 22 bases in the middle. From germline, CDR1 is KGHDR and CDR2 SFDVKD. CDR3 DNA sequence: TGTGCCACCAGTGAGTCCGGGACATCTTCAGCCGTAGAGCTGTTTTTT. It encodes CATSESGTSSAVELFF.

CDR3 DNA: TGTGCCAGCAGTGCCTCGAACACTGAAGCTTTCTTT. The encoded protein is CASSASNTEAFF. The rearrangement joins TRBV2 to TRBJ1-1; D is unresolved. The CDR3 contains 12 residues. V lost 4 bases and J lost 1, with 4 bases in between. CDR1 is SNHLY and CDR2 is FYNNEI in the germline V gene.

V gene TRBV11-2 combines with J gene TRBJ2-2; unclear D gene. CDR3 length equals 13 residues. V was pared by 1 base and J by 6 bases, with 6 bases between. Germline loops: CDR1 SGHAT, CDR2 FQNNGV. The CDR3 DNA reads as TGTGCCAGCAGCTTAGGGCTCGCCGGGGAGCTGTTTTTT. Protein sequence: CASSLGLAGELFF.

The genes are TRBV28 and TRBJ2-7, with D possibly TRBD2 on 6 matching bases. V lost 7 bases, J lost 0 bases, and 16 bases lay in between. CDR1 is MDHEN, CDR2 SYDVKM, per germline. CDR3 length: 15 residues. CDR3: CASKPVAGSSYEQYF. As DNA, the CDR3 is TGTGCCAGCAAACCTGTGGCGGGAAGCTCCTACGAGCAGTACTTC.

The chain carries TRBV19 and TRBJ2-7, with D possibly being TRBD1 (6 bases). The V gene's germline CDR1 is LNHDA and CDR2 SQIVND (reference sequence). Trimming removed 5 bases at V and 3 bases at J, with 11 bases between. The CDR3 runs to 13 residues. DNA of the CDR3: TGTGCCAGTAGTCAACAACAGGGCTACGAGCAGTACTTC. Translation: CASSQQQGYEQYF.

The chain employs TRBV2 and TRBJ2-2, with TRBD2 matching 11 bases. Germline V gene sequence: CDR1 SNHLY, CDR2 FYNNEI. Unmatched junction bases numbered 3, after V lost 3 bases and J lost 6 bases. This CDR3 region has 15 residues. The CDR3 is CASSEPSGGSGELFF. DNA of the CDR3: TGTGCCAGCAGTGAGCCTAGCGGGGGGTCCGGGGAGCTGTTTTTT. Based on the CDR3 plus reference TRBV2 and TRBJ2-2, the full variable domain is EPEVTQTPSHQVTQMGQEVILRCVPISNHLYFYWYRQILGQKVEFLVSFYNNEISEKSEIFDDQFSVERPDGSNFTLKIRSTKLEDSAMYFCASSEPSGGSGELFFGEGSRLTVL.

The chain is built from TRBV28 and TRBJ2-3; D call uncertain. In germline, CDR1 is MDHEN, CDR2 SYDVKM. Trimming took 5 bases from V and 1 from J, leaving 4 bases between them. This CDR3 is built from 12 residues. In DNA, the CDR3 is TGTGCCAGCAGTCGGGGCACAGATACGCAGTATTTT. The encoded protein is CASSRGTDTQYF.

The chain carries TRBV28 and TRBJ1-5, with D possibly being TRBD1 (5 bases). This CDR3 spans 14 amino acids. CDR1 MDHEN and CDR2 SYDVKM come from the germline V gene. Trimming removed 5 bases at V and 7 bases at J, with 15 bases between. In DNA, the CDR3 is TGTGCCAGCAGTCTCCCACAGGTTGGGCAGCCCCAGCATTTT. Translation gives CASSLPQVGQPQHF.

This chain joins TRBV4-1 and TRBJ1-2; 7 positions agree with TRBD1. Germline lookup yields CDR1 MGHRA and CDR2 YSYEKL. J was trimmed by 3 bases and V by 1 base; bases with no gene match: 2. CDR3 length: 14 residues. The CDR3 sequence: CASSQGGQYYGYTF. The DNA for the CDR3 is TGCGCCAGCAGCCAAGGGGGACAGTACTATGGCTACACCTTC.

A single count supports this clone. This rearrangement joins TRBV28 to TRBJ2-3; TRBD2 aligns across 10 bases. J lost 0 bases, V lost 6 bases, and 3 bases had no gene match. Germline CDR1 reads MDHEN; CDR2 reads SYDVKM. The CDR3 runs to 15 residues. CDR3 coding DNA: TGTGCCAGCAGAGCTAGCGGGGGTAGCACAGATACGCAGTATTTT. Translating it yields CASRASGGSTDTQYF.

V and J are TRBV28 and TRBJ2-5, with D perhaps matching TRBD1 (7 bases). The CDR3 sequence is 14 residues long. Per the germline V gene, CDR1 is MDHEN and CDR2 is SYDVKM. V gave up 6 bases and J gave up 2 bases, with 13 bases separating them. This chain's CDR3 is CASRAAGQQETQYF. The CDR3 DNA is TGTGCCAGCAGGGCGGCGGGACAGCAAGAGACCCAGTACTTC.

The genes are TRBV27 and TRBJ1-3, with TRBD1 identical over 8 bases. V gave up 8 bases and J gave up 0 bases; unmatched junction bases: 9. This CDR3 is built from 16 residues. Germline CDR1 MNHEY, CDR2 SMNVEV (reference sequence). CDR3 DNA: TGTGCCAGCGCCACCTACAGGGGGAGCTCTGGAAACACCATATATTTT. Translated, it gives CASATYRGSSGNTIYF.

The chain carries TRBV7-9 and TRBJ1-2; D remains unclear. V was cut by 1 base and J by 0 bases, with 9 bases left in between. Germline CDR1 SEHNR, CDR2 FQNEAQ (reference sequence). This CDR3 contains 15 residues. CDR3 sequence: CASSLERSANYGYTF. In nucleotides, the CDR3 is TGTGCCAGCAGCTTAGAGCGATCAGCTAACTATGGCTACACCTTC.

This chain joins TRBV5-4 and TRBJ2-1, with 8 bases that match TRBD2. The CDR3 covers 16 residues. In germline, CDR1 is SGHNT, CDR2 YYREEE (reference sequence). Germline trimming cut 0 bases from V and 3 bases from J; bases unmatched to any gene: 5. The CDR3: CASSLVSGSIYNEQFF. The CDR3 DNA follows: TGTGCCAGCAGCTTGGTCAGCGGGAGTATCTACAATGAGCAGTTCTTC.

This clone was found many times. V gene TRBV6-4 combines with J gene TRBJ2-1, with TRBD2 matching 7 bases. V shed 3 bases, J shed 0 bases, and the junction held 2 bases outside the gene matches. Germline loops: CDR1 MRHNA, CDR2 SNTAGT. This CDR3 has 15 residues. The CDR3 region has the DNA TGTGCCAGCAGTGAGCGGGAGAGCTCCTACAATGAGCAGTTCTTC. It codes for CASSERESSYNEQFF.

This chain uses TRBV2 with TRBJ1-1; unclear D gene. CDR1 is SNHLY and CDR2 is FYNNEI in the germline V gene. Between the trimmed V and J ends, which lost 6 bases and 0 bases, there was a span of 11 bases. The CDR3 loop spans 14 amino acids. The CDR3 protein is CASRPAAVNTEAFF. Here the CDR3 DNA reads TGTGCCAGCAGACCGGCAGCGGTGAACACTGAAGCTTTCTTT.

The chain has TRBV29-1 and TRBJ1-3; D is undetermined. The germline V gene encodes CDR1 SQVTM and CDR2 ANQGSEA. The CDR3 is made up of 12 amino acids. The ends were cut back, 4 bases at V and 2 bases at J, with 6 bases in the middle. The CDR3 reads CSVVSAGNTIYF. The DNA for the CDR3 is TGCAGCGTTGTATCCGCTGGAAACACCATATATTTT.

The V and J genes are TRBV6-5 and TRBJ2-3; D ambiguous. V was clipped by 2 bases and J by 0 bases, with 3 bases between them. CDR1 is MNHEY, CDR2 SVGAGI, per germline. The CDR3 is 13 amino acids. The CDR3, as DNA: TGTGCCAGCAGTTACCCTAGCACAGATACGCAGTATTTT. Translation gives CASSYPSTDTQYF.

The gene calls are TRBV29-1 and TRBJ2-7; 8 bases align to TRBD2. V lost 3 bases and J lost 3; bases outside the gene matches: 16. CDR1 and CDR2 (germline): SQVTM, ANQGSEA. The CDR3 is 17 residues long. DNA for the CDR3: TGCAGCGTTGAGGATTGGGGGAGAGCGGGAGTAGGCTACGAGCAGTACTTC. This translates into CSVEDWGRAGVGYEQYF.

The J gene is TRBJ1-2, the V gene TRBV5-5; no clear D. With 0 bases removed from V and 2 bases from J, the gap between germline ends came to 5 bases. Germline V lookup: CDR1 SGHKS, CDR2 YYEKEE (reference sequence). This CDR3 has 13 amino acids. CDR3 amino acids: CASSLGGNYGYTF. For the CDR3, the DNA is TGTGCCAGCAGCTTGGGAGGGAACTATGGCTACACCTTC.

This rearrangement joins TRBV28 to TRBJ1-2; TRBD1 is a possible D gene (5 bases). The length of the CDR3 is 13 residues. In germline, CDR1 is MDHEN, CDR2 SYDVKM. Trimming shortened V by 3 bases and J by 6 bases, and 11 bases separated the two germline ends. CDR3 in amino acids: CASSFGQGHGYTF. CDR3 coding DNA: TGTGCCAGCAGTTTTGGTCAGGGCCATGGCTACACCTTC.

The J gene is TRBJ1-2, the V gene TRBV6-5; 7 nucleotides align to TRBD1. The CDR3 is 12 residues long. V lost 5 bases to trimming and J lost 8 bases; unmatched junction nucleotides: 5. Germline assignment: CDR1 MNHEY and CDR2 SVGAGI. The DNA for the CDR3 is TGTGCCAGCAGTCAGGGACAGATCGGCTACACCTTC. Translated: CASSQGQIGYTF.

The chain combines TRBV30 with TRBJ1-1; D gene unclear. V was pared by 4 bases and J by 1 base, with 13 bases between. The CDR3 sequence is 14 residues long. The germline V gene has CDR1 GTSNPN and CDR2 SVGIG (reference sequence). The CDR3 sequence is CAWKGGSANTEAFF. The CDR3 DNA sequence: TGTGCCTGGAAGGGAGGATCGGCGAACACTGAAGCTTTCTTT.

The chain recombines TRBV19 with TRBJ2-3, with TRBD2 matching over 7 bases. CDR1 LNHDA and CDR2 SQIVND come from the germline V gene (reference sequence). The junction had 11 bases not matched to a gene; V was cut back by 3 bases and J by 2 bases. The CDR3 runs to 17 residues. In nucleotides, the CDR3 is TGTGCCAGTAGTATCAATCCATGGGCGGGGGTCACAGATACGCAGTATTTT. Translated, it gives CASSINPWAGVTDTQYF.

V and J are TRBV7-9 and TRBJ1-1; possible D gene TRBD1, 6 bases. V was cut by 3 bases and J by 1 base, with 9 bases left in between. This CDR3 is built from 14 residues. Germline CDR1 and CDR2: SEHNR and FQNEAQ (reference sequence). CDR3 sequence (DNA): TGTGCCAGCAGCTTGGGACATCCGAACACTGAAGCTTTCTTT. Translation: CASSLGHPNTEAFF. Full variable domain (rest looked up from reference TRBV7-9 and TRBJ1-1): DTGVSQNPRHKITKRGQNVTFRCDPISEHNRLYWYRQTLGQGPEFLTYFQNEAQLEKSRLLSDRFSAERPKGSFSTLEIQRTEQGDSAMYLCASSLGHPNTEAFFGQGTRLTVV.

This CDR3 is CASSRGRDRGSSQNYEQYF. CDR3 nucleotides: TGTGCCAGCAGCCGGGGCCGGGACAGGGGATCATCTCAGAACTACGAGCAGTACTTC. V and J are TRBV7-9 and TRBJ2-7; 10 bases line up with TRBD1. Germline V lookup: CDR1 SEHNR, CDR2 FQNEAQ (reference sequence). V dropped 5 bases and J dropped 3; count of bases not matched to a gene: 19. The CDR3 totals 19 residues.

The chain uses TRBV3-1 (or the pseudogene TRBV3-2) and TRBJ1-1, with 12 bases identical to TRBD1. CDR3 length: 17 amino acids. CDR1 is LGHDT, CDR2 YNNKEL, per germline (reference sequence). After removal of 4 bases from V and 7 bases from J, the junction contained 13 bases not matched to a gene. CDR3 residues: CASSRKGVGTGGFEAFF. The CDR3 coding sequence is TGTGCCAGCAGCCGCAAGGGGGTCGGGACAGGGGGCTTTGAAGCTTTCTTT.

The rearrangement links TRBV3-1 (or the pseudogene TRBV3-2) to TRBJ2-1, with 9 bases matching TRBD1. The ends lost 3 bases at V and 0 bases at J; junction bases unmatched: 6. This CDR3 region has 17 residues. CDR1 and CDR2 (germline): LGHDT, YNNKEL (reference sequence). The CDR3 bases are TGTGCCAGCAGCCAGGGCAGGACAGGGGTCTCCTACAATGAGCAGTTCTTC. Protein: CASSQGRTGVSYNEQFF.

The V call is TRBV7-6, the J call TRBJ2-5; TRBD2 matches at 7 bases. CDR3 size: 17 residues. Germline values: CDR1 SGHVS, CDR2 FNYEAQ. The V and J ends lost 0 bases and 4 bases, in that order; junction bases with no gene match: 11. CDR3 DNA sequence: TGTGCCAGCAGCTTAGCGACCGGCTCTGGGGGGGGAGAGACCCAGTACTTC. This sequence encodes CASSLATGSGGGETQYF.